The T cell receptor beta chain described here comes from a study of cytomegalovirus exposure and HLA in healthy donors. Study conclusions and caveats: It was assumed in the presence/absence analyses that sequencing depth was roughly uniform across donors. Later on, an analysis found that several of the most significant clusters appeared to be linked to common viral pathogens, which included parvovirus B19. From TCR beta sequences, most subjects' HLA-A and HLA-B alleles were reportedly predicted accurately.

This clone showed up just a few times. Its antigen remains unknown. Trimming left V 5 bases short and J 5 bases short, with 11 bases between. CDR1 is SGHDT and CDR2 is YYEEEE in the germline V gene. CDR3 length: 12 residues. The primer mix had 60 Vbeta and 13 Jbeta primers. Assay used: immunoSEQ multiplex PCR; TCRdb lists only in-frame clones, some missing. The sample lists tens of thousands of clones, roughly 79% occurring once. Sequencing was performed on PBMCs. The sequence derives from a male donor in good health and CMV-seronegative. The rearrangement uses TRBV5-6 and TRBJ2-7; weak D call: TRBD2 (6 bases). This CDR3 is CASSRRDHEQYF. CDR3 coding DNA: TGTGCCAGCAGTCGGCGGGACCACGAGCAGTACTTC.